Below, 23 T cell receptor beta chains from the same sample are listed, as sequenced in a study of human versus mouse CDR3 diversity and MHC coevolution. Sequencing used immunoSEQ multiplex PCR; TCRdb keeps in-frame clones, though not all of them. Altogether around 74,000 clones are present, 85% to 95% being singletons, with the ten largest covering more than 0.13%. Input material: naive CD4+ T cells from blood. Subset reported: CD45RO-negative CD62L-positive naive CD4 T cells. These receptors came from a person aged 30-70 years in good health.

This clone was counted once. The V gene is TRBV4-1, the J gene TRBJ2-1; TRBD2 matches 12 bases. V trimming: 3 bases; J trimming: 2 bases; junction bases outside the gene matches: 5. The CDR3 spans 17 residues. The germline V gene has CDR1 MGHRA and CDR2 YSYEKL. CDR3 residues: CASSQGLAGSAYNEQFF. DNA for the CDR3: TGCGCCAGCAGCCAGGGACTAGCGGGTTCAGCCTACAATGAGCAGTTCTTC.

The rearrangement links TRBV30 to TRBJ1-2; the D is unclear. CDR3 size: 13 residues. V lost 3 bases and J 8 bases, leaving 16 bases between the germline ends. The V gene's germline CDR1 is GTSNPN and CDR2 SVGIG (reference sequence). The CDR3 DNA follows: TGTGCCTGGAGCCCCCAGGAGGGTTTGGGCTACACCTTC. Its translation: CAWSPQEGLGYTF.

The chain is built from TRBV11-3 and TRBJ2-7; D possibly corresponds to TRBD2 (6 bases). V lost 5 bases and J 3 bases, leaving 17 bases between the germline ends. Germline V CDR1 and CDR2: SGHNT, YENEEA. The CDR3 length is 15 residues. The CDR3 bases are TGTGCCAGCAGCGCGGGGCTGGGTTTGGACTACGAGCAGTACTTC. It encodes CASSAGLGLDYEQYF.

The V gene is TRBV6-1, the J gene TRBJ1-1; 8 bases map to TRBD1. This CDR3 spans 16 amino acids. Trimming took 3 bases from V and 2 from J; bases not matched to a gene: 8. CDR1 and CDR2 from the germline V gene are MNHNS and SASEGT. The CDR3 DNA reads as TGTGCCAGCAGTGACAGGGGGCGATTAGGAAACACTGAAGCTTTCTTT. Residues: CASSDRGRLGNTEAFF.

The V and J genes are TRBV30 and TRBJ2-7; maybe TRBD2 (6 bases). V was pared by 0 bases and J by 0 bases, with 6 bases between. The CDR3 runs 13 residues. Looked up from germline, CDR1 is GTSNPN and CDR2 is SVGIG (reference sequence). The CDR3: CAWSVGGSYEQYF. The DNA of the CDR3 is TGTGCCTGGAGTGTCGGGGGCTCCTACGAGCAGTACTTC. Complete variable domain (other parts from reference TRBV30 and TRBJ2-7): SQTIHQWPATLVQPVGSPLSLECTVEGTSNPNLYWYRQAAGRGLQLLFYSVGIGQISSEVPQNLSASRPQDRQFILSSKKLLLSDSGFYLCAWSVGGSYEQYFGPGTRLTVT.

The genes are TRBV7-2 and TRBJ2-1; D unresolved. Trimming stripped 3 bases from V and 0 bases from J, with 9 bases between. The CDR3 extends over 15 amino acids. The germline V gene has CDR1 SGHTA and CDR2 FQGNSA. The CDR3 sequence: CASSFGRSSYNEQFF. CDR3 nucleotides: TGTGCCAGCAGCTTTGGCCGGAGCTCCTACAATGAGCAGTTCTTC.

Comments on this clone: The same CDR3 is also encoded by other DNA sequences in this sample. The chain couples TRBV18 to TRBJ1-1, with a weak D call TRBD1 (5 bases). Deletions cut 3 bases from V and 2 bases from J, with 7 bases between. CDR1 is KGHSH, CDR2 LQKENI, per germline. CDR3 length: 13 amino acids. The CDR3 DNA follows: TGTGCCAGCTCACCTCAGGGAAACACTGAAGCTTTCTTT. Its protein is CASSPQGNTEAFF.

The J gene is TRBJ1-6, the V gene TRBV27; 7 bases are shared with TRBD1. J was trimmed by 11 bases and V by 2 bases; bases with no gene match: 6. Germline V gives CDR1 MNHEY, CDR2 SMNVEV (reference sequence). This CDR3 spans 14 amino acids. This CDR3 is CASSLHRGGPPLHF. The CDR3, as DNA: TGTGCCAGCAGTTTACACAGGGGTGGCCCACCCCTCCACTTT.

The chain joins TRBV6-5 to TRBJ1-5; D is possibly TRBD1 (6 bases). The V gene lost 0 bases and the J gene lost 7 bases, with 13 bases spanning the gap. This CDR3 is built from 15 residues. The germline gives CDR1 MNHEY, CDR2 SVGAGI. CDR3 amino acids: CASSYSGQFGQPQHF. The CDR3 DNA reads as TGTGCCAGCAGTTACTCTGGACAGTTTGGGCAGCCCCAGCATTTT.

The chain combines TRBV6-6 with TRBJ1-1; the D is unclear. The CDR3 is made up of 13 amino acids. Trimming pared 0 bases from V and 4 bases from J, leaving 6 bases between. CDR1 and CDR2 (germline): MNHNY, SVGAGI (reference sequence). The CDR3 loop is CASSYSGSTEAFF. CDR3 in DNA: TGTGCCAGCAGTTACTCTGGGAGCACTGAAGCTTTCTTT.

V usage is TRBV4-1 and J usage is TRBJ2-2; D remains unclear. The CDR3 totals 13 residues. Germline lookup yields CDR1 MGHRA and CDR2 YSYEKL. V was clipped by 0 bases and J by 13 bases, with 12 bases between them. The DNA for the CDR3 is TGCGCCAGCAGCCAAGATCAGTGGAGTGGGCTGTTTTTT. This translates into CASSQDQWSGLFF.

The chain employs TRBV28 and TRBJ1-5; maybe TRBD1 (6 bases). The CDR3 loop spans 15 amino acids. The ends were cut back, 2 bases at V and 7 bases at J, with 15 bases in the middle. CDR1 and CDR2 (germline): MDHEN, SYDVKM. The CDR3 nucleotides read TGTGCCAGCAGTTTAGGCCAGGGGATAGGACAGCCCCAGCATTTT. It translates to CASSLGQGIGQPQHF. The full variable domain, in which reference TRBV28 and TRBJ1-5 provide the parts outside the CDR3, is DVKVTQSSRYLVKRTGEKVFLECVQDMDHENMFWYRQDPGLGLRLIYFSYDVKMKEKGDIPEGYSVSREKKERFSLILESASTNQTSMYLCASSLGQGIGQPQHFGDGTRLSIL.

This clone is a singleton in its sample. This sample also contains other DNA sequences that code for the same CDR3. This chain joins TRBV5-1 and TRBJ2-5; 7 nucleotides align to TRBD2. The junction had 10 bases not matched to a gene; V was cut back by 4 bases and J by 4 bases. This CDR3 is built from 15 residues. Germline assignment: CDR1 SGHRS and CDR2 YFSETQ. CDR3 sequence: CASSGGLKLGETQYF. DNA for the CDR3: TGCGCCAGCAGCGGGGGACTAAAGTTGGGAGAGACCCAGTACTTC.

The chain is built from TRBV11-2 and TRBJ2-2, with TRBD1 as a possible D gene (7 bases). Trimming stripped 6 bases from V and 5 bases from J, with 13 bases between. The CDR3 runs to 14 residues. Germline assignment: CDR1 SGHAT and CDR2 FQNNGV. CDR3 coding DNA: TGTGCCAGCAGTCGGAGGGGGCGTACCGGGGAGCTGTTTTTT. Translated, it gives CASSRRGRTGELFF.

The gene calls are TRBV27 and TRBJ2-7; no clear D. Germline V gene sequence: CDR1 MNHEY, CDR2 SMNVEV (reference sequence). V lost 0 bases and J 0 bases, leaving 6 bases between the germline ends. The CDR3 spans 14 residues. The CDR3 DNA reads TGTGCCAGCAGTTTATCGCAGGTCTCCTACGAGCAGTACTTC. Amino acids: CASSLSQVSYEQYF.

This clone was seen once. The rearrangement uses TRBV5-1 and TRBJ1-2, with 9 bases aligning to TRBD1. The CDR3 contains 16 residues. Germline CDR1 and CDR2: SGHRS and YFSETQ. J lost 8 bases, V lost 2 bases, and 13 bases had no gene match. The CDR3 sequence: CASSLGTMDRGEGYTF. The CDR3 DNA follows: TGCGCCAGCAGCTTAGGGACTATGGACAGGGGAGAAGGCTACACCTTC.

The CDR3 nucleotides are TGTGCCAGCAGCGGGGGGGCGGCCGGTGAGACCCAGTACTTC. Translating gives CASSGGAAGETQYF. The gene calls are TRBV5-6 and TRBJ2-5; D is possibly TRBD2 (7 bases). V was cut by 4 bases and J by 5 bases, with 15 bases left in between. Germline-derived CDR1 and CDR2 are SGHDT and YYEEEE. The length of the CDR3 is 14 residues.

The gene calls are TRBV18 and TRBJ1-2, with TRBD1 matching 7 bases. CDR3 length: 14 residues. V was clipped by 4 bases and J by 2 bases; unmatched bases: 4. Germline V gene sequence: CDR1 KGHSH, CDR2 LQKENI. The DNA for the CDR3 is TGTGCCAGCTCACTTAAGACAGGGAACTATGGCTACACCTTC. It is translated as CASSLKTGNYGYTF.

The V and J genes are TRBV6-1 and TRBJ1-5; no definite D call. Deletions cut 7 bases from V and 6 bases from J, with 13 bases between. Germline CDR1 is MNHNS and CDR2 is SASEGT. The CDR3 length is 13 residues. CDR3 bases: TGTGCCAGCAAAGAGAATTATGGTCAGCCCCAGCATTTT. Residues: CASKENYGQPQHF.

This rearrangement joins TRBV11-3 to TRBJ2-2; 8 positions agree with TRBD1. V gave up 2 bases and J gave up 7 bases; unmatched junction bases: 12. CDR1 and CDR2 (germline): SGHNT, YENEEA. The CDR3 consists of 17 residues. The CDR3 loop reads CASSLPGQGIAGGELFF. The CDR3 DNA sequence: TGTGCCAGCAGCTTACCCGGACAGGGTATTGCTGGCGGGGAGCTGTTTTTT.

V gene TRBV2 combines with J gene TRBJ1-2; tentatively, D is TRBD1 (5 bases). Between the trimmed V and J ends, which lost 8 bases and 4 bases, there was a span of 11 bases. Germline V gene data show CDR1 as SNHLY and CDR2 as FYNNEI. The CDR3 consists of 12 residues. The CDR3 nucleotides read TGTGCCAGCTATCAGGGTCGCTATGGCTACACCTTC. Translated, it gives CASYQGRYGYTF.

The V gene is TRBV25-1, the J gene TRBJ2-1; 9 bases map to TRBD1. Germline lookup yields CDR1 MGHDK and CDR2 SYGVNS. After removal of 4 bases from V and 0 bases from J, the junction contained 1 base not matched to a gene. CDR3 length: 15 residues. CDR3 protein: CASSGQGVSYNEQFF. The CDR3 DNA is TGTGCCAGCAGTGGACAGGGGGTCTCCTACAATGAGCAGTTCTTC.

The J gene is TRBJ2-7, the V gene TRBV18; no clear D. Germline values: CDR1 KGHSH, CDR2 LQKENI. V gave up 2 bases and J gave up 1 base, with 12 bases separating them. The CDR3 consists of 15 residues. The CDR3 nucleotides are TGTGCCAGCTCACCAACCGTGGGCCTATCCTACGAGCAGTACTTC. Its translation: CASSPTVGLSYEQYF.